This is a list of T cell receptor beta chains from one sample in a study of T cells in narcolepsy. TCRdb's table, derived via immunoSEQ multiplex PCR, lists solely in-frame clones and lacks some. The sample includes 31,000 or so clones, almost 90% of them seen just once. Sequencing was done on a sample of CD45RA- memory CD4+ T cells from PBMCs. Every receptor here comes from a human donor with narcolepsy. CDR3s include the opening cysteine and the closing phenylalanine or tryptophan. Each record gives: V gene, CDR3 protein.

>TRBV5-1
CASSNNRRSYEQYF
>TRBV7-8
CASSLEAPRGNQPQHF
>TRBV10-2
CASRRSTGTGNTEAFF
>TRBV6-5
CASTGLAGGTDTQYF
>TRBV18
CASSRSYEQYF
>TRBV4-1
CASSLRWEGASYEQYF
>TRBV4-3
CASSQDLPSGTGNSPLHF
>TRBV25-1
CASRATGPYNEQFF
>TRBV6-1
CASSEAQGASYGYTF
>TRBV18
CASSEQTGKETQYF
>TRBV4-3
CASSQDTSTEAFF
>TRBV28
CASSLMVKTNNEQFF
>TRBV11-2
CASSLTTGNTIYF
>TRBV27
CASSLTGLAWTDTQYF
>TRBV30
CAWSVSQGAIVGTGGPPHYGYTF
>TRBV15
CATSTGPNYGYTF
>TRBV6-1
CASSEVLRGGVNEQFF
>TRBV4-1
CASARLVRYEQYF
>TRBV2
CARREEGGGGSNQPQHF
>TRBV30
CAWSLGYNSPLHF
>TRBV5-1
CASSLLQVNEQFF
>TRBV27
CASSWTIETEAFF
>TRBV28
CASSSGAGGRTDTQYF
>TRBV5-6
CASSRISAGFSYEQYF
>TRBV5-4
CASSRAASGANVLTF
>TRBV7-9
CASSQSGSNQPQHF
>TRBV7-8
CASSPPGAGWEKLFF
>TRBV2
CASLSIRGSETQYF
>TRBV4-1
CASSTSGRDGPLHF
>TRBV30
CAWGRGYEQYF
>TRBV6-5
CASSRGDGTYEQYF
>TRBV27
CASSLFLPGIGNEQFF
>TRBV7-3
CASSQIPQRSSYNEQFF
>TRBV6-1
CASSEANQPQHF
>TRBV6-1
CASTNLGYTF
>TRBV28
CASRKQGPGRTEAFF
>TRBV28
CASQISGLGNNEQFF
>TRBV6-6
CASSPGTRNEKLFF
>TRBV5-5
CASSLVETEAFF
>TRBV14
CASSQDQNTEAFF
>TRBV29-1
CSVGSTGVGTEAFF
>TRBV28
CASSLSASSTDTQYF
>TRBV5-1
CASSNRQGSGTEAFF
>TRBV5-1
CASSLERSISSYNEQFF
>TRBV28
CASSLGPSNQPQHF
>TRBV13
CASSTGGGRFDTQYF
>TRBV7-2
CASSLGNRRDTQYF